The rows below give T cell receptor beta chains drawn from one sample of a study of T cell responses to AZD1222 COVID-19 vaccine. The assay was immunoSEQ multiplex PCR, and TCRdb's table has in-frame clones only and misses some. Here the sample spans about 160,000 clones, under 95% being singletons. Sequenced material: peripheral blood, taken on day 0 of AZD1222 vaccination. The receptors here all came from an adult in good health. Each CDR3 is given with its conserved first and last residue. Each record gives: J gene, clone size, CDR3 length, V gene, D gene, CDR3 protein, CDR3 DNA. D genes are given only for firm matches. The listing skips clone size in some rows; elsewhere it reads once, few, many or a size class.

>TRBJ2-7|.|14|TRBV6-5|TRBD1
CASSYSDRSYEQYF
TGTGCCAGCAGTTACTCGGACAGGAGCTACGAGCAGTACTTC
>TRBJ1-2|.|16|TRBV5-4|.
CASSLKTAGGDYGYTF
TGTGCCAGCAGCTTGAAAACGGCCGGAGGTGATTATGGCTACACCTTC
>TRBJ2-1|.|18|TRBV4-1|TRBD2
CASSSRGTSGRATNEQFF
TGCGCCAGCAGCTCAAGGGGGACTAGCGGGAGGGCCACCAATGAGCAGTTCTTC
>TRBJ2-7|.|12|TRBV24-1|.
CATSDASYEQYF
TGTGCCACCAGTGATGCGAGCTACGAGCAGTACTTC
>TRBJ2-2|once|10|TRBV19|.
CASRHGELFF
TGTGCCAGCCGTCACGGGGAGCTGTTTTTT
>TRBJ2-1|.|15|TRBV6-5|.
CASSSSSETYNEQFF
TGTGCCAGCAGTTCTAGCAGCGAGACCTACAATGAGCAGTTCTTC
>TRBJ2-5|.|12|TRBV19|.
CASSVGAETQYF
TGTGCCAGTAGTGTCGGAGCAGAGACCCAGTACTTC
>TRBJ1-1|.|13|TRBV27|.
CASLRDPYTEAFF
TGTGCCAGCCTCCGGGATCCCTACACTGAGGCTTTCTTT
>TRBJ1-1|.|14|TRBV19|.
CASSISMVGTEAFF
TGTGCCAGTAGTATCAGTATGGTAGGGACTGAAGCTTTCTTT
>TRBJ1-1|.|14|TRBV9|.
CASSPGQIPTEAFF
TGTGCCAGCAGCCCTGGACAGATTCCCACTGAAGCTTTCTTT
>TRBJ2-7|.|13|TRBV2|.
CASKDPGAGEQYF
TGTGCCAGCAAAGACCCTGGAGCGGGCGAGCAGTACTTC
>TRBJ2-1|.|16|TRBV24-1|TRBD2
CATSDSGLAGAGEQFF
TGTGCCACCAGTGACTCGGGACTAGCGGGAGCCGGTGAGCAGTTCTTC
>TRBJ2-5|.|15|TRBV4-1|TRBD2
CASSQVAGDSQTQYF
TGCGCCAGCAGCCAAGTGGCGGGAGATAGTCAGACCCAGTACTTC
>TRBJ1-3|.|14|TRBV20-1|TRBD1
CSASGRGRGNTIYF
TGCAGTGCTAGTGGCAGGGGGCGGGGAAACACCATATATTTT
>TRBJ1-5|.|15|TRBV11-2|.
CASSLGGARYQPQHF
TGTGCCAGCAGCTTAGGGGGGGCGCGCTATCAGCCCCAGCATTTT
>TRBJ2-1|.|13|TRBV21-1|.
CASSKGTANEQFF
TGTGCCAGCAGCAAGGGGACGGCCAATGAGCAGTTCTTC
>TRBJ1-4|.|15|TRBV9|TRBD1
CASSVGQGAWEKLFF
TGTGCCAGCAGCGTAGGACAGGGGGCGTGGGAAAAACTGTTTTTT
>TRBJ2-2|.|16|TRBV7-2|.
CASSLKRTLNTGELFF
TGTGCCAGCAGCCTCAAACGGACGTTGAACACCGGGGAGCTGTTTTTT
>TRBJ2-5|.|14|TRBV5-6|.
CASSLMDAEETQYF
TGTGCCAGCAGCTTGATGGACGCTGAAGAGACCCAGTACTTC
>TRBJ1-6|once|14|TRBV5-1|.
CASSPGQLNSPLHF
TGCGCCAGCAGCCCCGGACAGCTAAATTCACCCCTCCACTTT
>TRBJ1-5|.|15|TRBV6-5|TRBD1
CASSYGQGAHQPQHF
TGTGCCAGCAGTTACGGGCAGGGGGCCCATCAGCCCCAGCATTTT
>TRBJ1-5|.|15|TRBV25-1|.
CASSEWPGFNQPQHF
TGTGCCAGCAGTGAATGGCCCGGATTCAATCAGCCCCAGCATTTT
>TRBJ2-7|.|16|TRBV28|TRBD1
CASSWGTGTGLGEQYF
TGTGCCAGCAGTTGGGGGACCGGGACAGGGTTGGGCGAGCAGTACTTC
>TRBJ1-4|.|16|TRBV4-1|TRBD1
CASSQERTGGNEKLFF
TGCGCCAGCAGCCAAGAAAGGACAGGGGGGAATGAAAAACTGTTTTTT
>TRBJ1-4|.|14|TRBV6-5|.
CASSYEGGGEKLFF
TGTGCCAGCAGTTACGAGGGGGGCGGTGAAAAACTGTTTTTT
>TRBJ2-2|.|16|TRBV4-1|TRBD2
CASSRYLAGGYGELFF
TGCGCCAGCAGCCGCTACTTAGCGGGAGGTTACGGGGAGCTGTTTTTT
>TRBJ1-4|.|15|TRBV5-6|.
CASSQGEGRTEKLFF
TGTGCCAGCAGCCAGGGAGAGGGGAGGACTGAAAAACTGTTTTTT
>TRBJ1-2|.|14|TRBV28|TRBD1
CASSLGDRVTGYTF
TGTGCCAGCAGTTTAGGGGACAGGGTAACTGGCTACACCTTC
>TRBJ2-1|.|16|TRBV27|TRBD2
CASSTVLAGPYNEQFF
TGTGCCAGCAGTACCGTTCTAGCGGGGCCATACAATGAGCAGTTCTTC
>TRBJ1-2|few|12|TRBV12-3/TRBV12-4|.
CASRGADYGYTF
TGTGCCAGCAGGGGGGCTGACTATGGCTACACCTTC
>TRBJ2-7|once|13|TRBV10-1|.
CASSPGTTYEQYF
TGCGCCAGCAGTCCCGGGACCACCTACGAGCAGTACTTC
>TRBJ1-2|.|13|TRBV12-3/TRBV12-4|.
CASSGDPFYGYTF
TGTGCCAGCAGCGGGGATCCGTTCTATGGCTACACCTTC
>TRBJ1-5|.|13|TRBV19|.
CASLGVPEQPQHF
TGTGCCAGCCTCGGGGTGCCTGAGCAGCCCCAGCATTTT
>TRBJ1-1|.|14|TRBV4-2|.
CASSTQGRNTEAFF
TGTGCCAGCAGCACGCAGGGTAGGAACACTGAAGCTTTCTTT
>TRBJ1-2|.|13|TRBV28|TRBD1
CASSYHRGYGYTF
TGTGCCAGCAGTTACCACAGGGGGTATGGCTACACCTTC
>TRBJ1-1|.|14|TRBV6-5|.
CASSYKGEGTEAFF
TGTGCCAGCAGTTACAAGGGGGAGGGGACTGAAGCTTTCTTT
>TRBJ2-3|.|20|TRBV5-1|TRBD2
CASSPRYTPWRERSTDTQYF
TGCGCCAGCAGCCCTAGATACACCCCCTGGCGGGAGCGAAGCACAGATACGCAGTATTTT
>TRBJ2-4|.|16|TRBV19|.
CASRGGLYEGKNIQYF
TGTGCCAGTAGAGGGGGGCTCTATGAAGGGAAAAACATTCAGTACTTC
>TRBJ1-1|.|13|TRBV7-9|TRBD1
CASSKGGHNEAFF
TGTGCCAGCAGCAAAGGGGGCCATAATGAAGCTTTCTTT
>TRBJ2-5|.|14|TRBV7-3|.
CASSFGNSGETQYF
TGTGCCAGCAGCTTTGGGAACAGCGGGGAGACCCAGTACTTC
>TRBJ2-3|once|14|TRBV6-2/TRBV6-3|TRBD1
CASSYVTGGDTQYF
TGTGCCAGCAGTTACGTGACAGGGGGCGATACGCAGTATTTT